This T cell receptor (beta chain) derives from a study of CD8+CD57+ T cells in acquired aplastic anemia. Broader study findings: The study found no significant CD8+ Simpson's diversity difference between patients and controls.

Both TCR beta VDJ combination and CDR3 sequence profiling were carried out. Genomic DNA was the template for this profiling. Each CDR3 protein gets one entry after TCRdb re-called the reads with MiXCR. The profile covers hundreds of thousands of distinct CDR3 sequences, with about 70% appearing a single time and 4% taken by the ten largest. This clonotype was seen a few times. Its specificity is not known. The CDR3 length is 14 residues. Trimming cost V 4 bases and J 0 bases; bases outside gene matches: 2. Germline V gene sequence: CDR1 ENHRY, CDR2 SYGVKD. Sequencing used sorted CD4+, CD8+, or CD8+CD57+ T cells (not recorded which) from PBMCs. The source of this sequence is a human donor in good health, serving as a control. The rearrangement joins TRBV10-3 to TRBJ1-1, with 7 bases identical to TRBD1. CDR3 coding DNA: TGTGCCATCAGTGGGGGACAGTTGAACACTGAAGCTTTCTTT. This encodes CAISGGQLNTEAFF.